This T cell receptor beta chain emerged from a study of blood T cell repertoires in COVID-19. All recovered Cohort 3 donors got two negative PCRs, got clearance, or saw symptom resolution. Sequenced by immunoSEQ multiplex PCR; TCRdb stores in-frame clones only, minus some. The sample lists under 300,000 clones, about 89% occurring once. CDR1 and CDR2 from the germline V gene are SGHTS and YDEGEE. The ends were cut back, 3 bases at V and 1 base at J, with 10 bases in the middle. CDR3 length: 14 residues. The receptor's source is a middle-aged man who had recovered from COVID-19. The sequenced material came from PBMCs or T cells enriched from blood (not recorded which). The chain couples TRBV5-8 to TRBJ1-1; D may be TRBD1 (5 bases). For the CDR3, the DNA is TGTGCCAGCAGCTCGCGGGGGGGGAACACTGAAGCTTTCTTT. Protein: CASSSRGGNTEAFF.